Listed here are 12 T cell receptor beta chains from one sample, sequenced in a study of T cells in Graves' hyperthyroidism and ophthalmopathy. Authors of the study amplified TCR beta CDR3 regions from RNA transcripts. The HTBI set primed first-round TCR CDR3 RT-PCR. TCRdb recomputed calls from the multiplex PCR reads with MiXCR, one row per CDR3 protein. Counted here are approximately 520,000 distinct CDR3 sequences, around a quarter occurring once; the ten biggest clones make up 10% to 12%. The sequenced sample was blood. These receptor sequences come from a woman aged 30 to 39 with Graves' ophthalmopathy.

This clonotype was counted ten times or more. V gene TRBV19 combines with J gene TRBJ1-1; 8 bases agree with TRBD1. Looked up from germline, CDR1 is LNHDA and CDR2 is SQIVND (reference sequence). CDR3 length: 13 residues. V gave up 5 bases and J gave up 11 bases; unmatched junction bases: 10. The CDR3 DNA follows: TGTGCCAGTAGTCTCCGGGACAGGCCTAAGGCTTTCTTT. Residues: CASSLRDRPKAFF.

The chain couples TRBV12-3 or TRBV12-4 to TRBJ1-2; 10 bases fit TRBD1. The CDR3 contains 14 residues. J was trimmed by 6 bases and V by 5 bases; bases with no gene match: 6. The CDR3 reads CASSPTGGGHGYTF. CDR3 DNA sequence: TGTGCCAGCAGTCCGACAGGGGGCGGACATGGCTACACCTTC.

This clonotype was seen at least ten times. The V and J genes are TRBV18 and TRBJ1-1; 8 bases align to TRBD1. Germline V lookup: CDR1 KGHSH, CDR2 LQKENI. V lost 2 bases, J lost 4 bases, and 9 bases stayed unmatched. This CDR3 comprises 16 residues. CDR3 sequence reads: CASSPGPGQGGTEAFF. CDR3 nucleotide sequence: TGTGCCAGCTCACCAGGGCCTGGACAGGGCGGCACTGAAGCTTTCTTT.

This clonotype was observed at least ten times. The genes are TRBV5-1 and TRBJ2-7; a weak D match, TRBD2 (5 bases). CDR1 and CDR2 from the germline V gene are SGHRS and YFSETQ. The CDR3 has 13 amino acids. V was trimmed by 7 bases and J by 0 bases, leaving 11 bases between them. The CDR3 here is CASRDWASYEQYF. In DNA, the CDR3 is TGCGCCAGCCGGGATTGGGCCTCCTACGAGCAGTACTTC.

Only a few counts were recorded for this clonotype. The chain links TRBV7-2 to TRBJ2-7; D is unresolved. V gave up 5 bases and J gave up 3 bases, with 11 bases separating them. The length of the CDR3 is 13 residues. Per germline, CDR1 SGHTA and CDR2 FQGNSA. The CDR3, as DNA: TGTGCCAGCAGCCGCGGACCGGTCTACGAGCAGTACTTC. It codes for CASSRGPVYEQYF.

This clonotype was counted a few times. The rearrangement links TRBV7-9 to TRBJ2-7; TRBD2 is a possible D gene (6 bases). The CDR3 extends over 14 amino acids. Trimming removed 1 base from V and 2 bases from J, with 9 bases in between. Looked up from germline, CDR1 is SEHNR and CDR2 is FQNEAQ (reference sequence). As DNA, the CDR3 is TGTGCCAGCAGCTTAGTCGGGGGAACCTACGAGCAGTACGTC. It encodes CASSLVGGTYEQYV.

This clonotype has ten or more counts. V is TRBV4-1 and J is TRBJ2-7; 8 bases fit TRBD2. The CDR3 consists of 15 residues. V was pared by 6 bases and J by 0 bases, with 7 bases of the junction left unmatched. Germline V CDR1 and CDR2: MGHRA, YSYEKL. DNA for the CDR3: TGCGCCAGCAGTCCCGGGGGGGGGAGCTCCTACGAGCAGTACTTC. It translates to CASSPGGGSSYEQYF.

The chain links TRBV4-1 to TRBJ2-7, with 7 bases aligning to TRBD2. The germline gives CDR1 MGHRA, CDR2 YSYEKL. The CDR3 consists of 14 residues. The trim removed 4 bases at V and 3 bases at J, leaving 6 bases unmatched. The CDR3 DNA is TGCGCCAGCAGCCCAGACGGGGGGAACTACGAGCAGTACTTC. This translates into CASSPDGGNYEQYF.

This clonotype was counted once. The chain employs TRBV5-1 and TRBJ2-6; the match to TRBD1 covers 9 bases. Germline V gene lookup returns CDR1 SGHRS and CDR2 YFSETQ. The CDR3 contains 18 residues. The V segment lost 1 base and the J segment 1 base; nucleotides outside the gene matches: 6. CDR3 DNA: TGCGCCAGCAGCTTGTTGGGACAGGGTATATCTGGGGCCAACGTCCTGACTTTC. It encodes CASSLLGQGISGANVLTF.

This chain links TRBV20-1 with TRBJ1-1; no reliable D call. The CDR3 runs to 11 residues. CDR1 is DFQATT and CDR2 is SNEGSKA in the germline V gene (reference sequence). V was shortened by 6 bases and J by 5 bases, with 10 bases between the two germline ends. The CDR3 sequence is CSAGSWTEAFF. For the CDR3, the DNA is TGCAGTGCGGGATCGTGGACTGAAGCTTTCTTT.

This clonotype has ten or more counts. The rearrangement joins TRBV6-1 to TRBJ2-5, with 7 bases that match TRBD1. CDR3 size: 16 residues. The ends lost 6 bases at V and 5 bases at J; junction bases unmatched: 15. Looked up from germline, CDR1 is MNHNS and CDR2 is SASEGT. The CDR3 loop is CASRESLRGGAETQYF. For the CDR3, the DNA is TGTGCCAGCAGGGAGTCCCTTCGAGGGGGCGCGGAGACCCAGTACTTC.

In this sample, this clonotype turned up many times. This chain connects TRBV27 to TRBJ1-2; the match to TRBD1 covers 11 bases. The J segment lost 5 bases and the V segment lost 4 bases, leaving 6 bases of the junction unmatched. Germline V gene lookup returns CDR1 MNHEY and CDR2 SMNVEV (reference sequence). The CDR3 is 15 amino acids. DNA of the CDR3: TGTGCCAGCAGTTCCGAAAGGGACAGGGGGTATGGCTACACCTTC. This encodes CASSSERDRGYGYTF.